Below, 13 T cell receptor beta chains from the same sample are listed, as sequenced in a study of molecular identifiers for immune sequencing clone quantification. TCRdb ran MiXCR on the PCR reads and lists one entry per CDR3 protein. The data contain about half a million distinct CDR3 sequences, 25% of them seen just once; the ten biggest clones take up over 0.6%. Specimen: naive CD8+ T cells from blood, with Jurkat cell RNA spiked in. Specified subset: FACS-sorted CD8+CD4-CCR7+CD45RA+ naive T cells. Every receptor here comes from a human donor in good health. Some libraries in this study had Jurkat cell RNA spiked in.

Concerning this clonotype itself: A clone one base away is much larger, so this may be a read error. This chain links TRBV7-8 with TRBJ1-1; unclear D gene. Germline values: CDR1 SGHVS, CDR2 FQNEAQ. The CDR3 has 12 amino acids. DNA of the CDR3: TGTACCAGCAGCTTCGCTGGCACTGAAGCTTTCTTT. Translated, it gives CTSSFAGTEAFF.

The rearrangement uses TRBV12-3 or TRBV12-4 and TRBJ2-5; D unresolved. Trimming removed 6 bases from V and 5 bases from J, with 13 bases in between. This CDR3 comprises 13 residues. The CDR3 is CASRALGDETQYF. The DNA of the CDR3 is TGTGCCAGCAGGGCACTTGGCGACGAGACCCAGTACTTC.

This clonotype was counted between two and nine times. The chain has TRBV5-6 and TRBJ2-7; no definite D call. Germline loops: CDR1 SGHDT, CDR2 YYEEEE. The CDR3 is made up of 13 amino acids. Trimming stripped 0 bases from V and 4 bases from J, with 8 bases between. CDR3 region: CASSLVSWYEQYF. CDR3 in DNA: TGTGCCAGCAGCTTGGTATCTTGGTACGAGCAGTACTTC. Full variable domain (outside the CDR3, taken from reference TRBV5-6 and TRBJ2-7): DAGVTQSPTHLIKTRGQQVTLRCSPKSGHDTVSWYQQALGQGPQFIFQYYEEEERQRGNFPDRFSGHQFPNYSSELNVNALLLGDSALYLCASSLVSWYEQYFGPGTRLTVT.

The rearrangement uses TRBV12-3 or TRBV12-4 and TRBJ1-5; D call uncertain. Trimming shortened V by 4 bases and J by 6 bases, and 7 bases separated the two germline ends. The CDR3 sequence is 12 residues long. CDR3 loop: CASSSWGQPQHF. As DNA, the CDR3 is TGTGCCAGCAGTTCTTGGGGTCAGCCCCAGCATTTT.

The J gene is TRBJ2-3, the V gene TRBV9, with 10 positions matching TRBD2. From germline, CDR1 is SGDLS and CDR2 YYNGEE. V trimming: 0 bases; J trimming: 6 bases; junction bases outside the gene matches: 7. The CDR3 is 16 residues long. CDR3 region: CASSVAGAGGLDTQYF. DNA for the CDR3: TGTGCCAGCAGCGTAGCCGGAGCGGGGGGGCTCGATACGCAGTATTTT.

This clonotype was observed many times. The chain employs TRBV9 and TRBJ2-1; D is unresolved. The V gene lost 7 bases and the J gene lost 3 bases, with 5 bases spanning the gap. The germline CDR1 and CDR2 sequences are SGDLS and YYNGEE. CDR3 length equals 11 residues. The CDR3 DNA reads TGTGCCAGCGGAATCTACAATGAGCAGTTCTTC. Encoded protein: CASGIYNEQFF.

The gene calls are TRBV6-2 or TRBV6-3 and TRBJ2-1; 10 bases line up with TRBD2. Trimming took 4 bases from V and 0 from J; bases not matched to a gene: 12. The length of the CDR3 is 19 residues. Germline V CDR1 and CDR2: MNHEY, SVGEGT. CDR3 residues: CASSSGLAGAPSSYNEQFF. In nucleotides, the CDR3 is TGTGCCAGCAGTTCAGGGCTAGCGGGGGCCCCGAGCTCCTACAATGAGCAGTTCTTC.

The sample holds a few counts of this clonotype. The V and J genes are TRBV2 and TRBJ1-2, with D possibly matching TRBD1 (6 bases). The CDR3 has 14 residues. Germline CDR1 is SNHLY and CDR2 is FYNNEI. Deletions cut 6 bases from V and 4 bases from J, with 15 bases between. DNA of the CDR3: TGTGCCAGCAGGACTAGGGGGGACCTCTATGGCTACACCTTC. As protein: CASRTRGDLYGYTF.

As concerns this clonotype: One base away lies a much larger clone, so this may be a sequencing read error. The rearrangement links TRBV4-2 to TRBJ1-5; D gene uncertain. V gave up 3 bases and J gave up 6 bases, with 12 bases separating them. CDR1 and CDR2 (germline): LGHNA, YNFKEQ. The CDR3 is 14 amino acids. The CDR3, as DNA: TGTGCCAGCAGCCAGTACACCCGCGCTCAGCCCCAGCATTTT. This encodes CASSQYTRAQPQHF.

This clonotype has a count of ten or more. CDR3 sequence reads: CSVLSAGDNTGELFF. Written as DNA, the CDR3 is TGCAGCGTTCTATCGGCGGGAGATAACACCGGGGAGCTGTTTTTT. The chain joins TRBV29-1 to TRBJ2-2; the match to TRBD2 covers 7 bases. Trimming took 5 bases from V and 2 from J; bases not matched to a gene: 8. The CDR3 has 15 amino acids. The germline V gene has CDR1 SQVTM and CDR2 ANQGSEA.

V usage is TRBV11-2 and J usage is TRBJ2-7, with a tentative D call TRBD1 (5 bases). CDR3 size: 14 residues. Germline V gene data show CDR1 as SGHAT and CDR2 as FQNNGV. The V end was cut by 4 bases, the J end by 3 bases, with 13 bases between. CDR3 sequence: CASSWAPDSYEQYF. DNA for the CDR3: TGTGCCAGCAGCTGGGCGCCAGACAGCTACGAGCAGTACTTC.

The V and J genes are TRBV9 and TRBJ2-1; D tentatively reads TRBD1 or TRBD2 (5 bases each). Germline-derived CDR1 and CDR2 are SGDLS and YYNGEE. V was clipped by 3 bases and J by 0 bases, with 7 bases between them. CDR3 length: 14 residues. CDR3 region: CASSDGASYNEQFF. Here the CDR3 DNA reads TGTGCCAGCAGCGACGGGGCCTCCTACAATGAGCAGTTCTTC. Looking up the rest from reference TRBV9 and TRBJ2-1 gives the full variable domain: DSGVTQTPKHLITATGQRVTLRCSPRSGDLSVYWYQQSLDQGLQFLIQYYNGEERAKGNILERFSAQQFPDLHSELNLSSLELGDSALYFCASSDGASYNEQFFGPGTRLTVL.

This clonotype was observed at least ten times. The V and J genes are TRBV29-1 and TRBJ1-1, with D unclear. The ends were cut back, 7 bases at V and 1 base at J, with 13 bases in the middle. The length of the CDR3 is 13 residues. Germline values: CDR1 SQVTM, CDR2 ANQGSEA. The CDR3 here is CSALPRENTEAFF. The CDR3 nucleotides read TGCAGCGCCCTGCCAAGGGAGAACACTGAAGCTTTCTTT.